These 14 T cell receptor beta chains originate from one sample sequenced in a study of T cell responses to AZD1222 COVID-19 vaccine. Libraries were prepared by immunoSEQ multiplex PCR; TCRdb keeps only in-frame clonotypes and omits some of them. The repertoire includes roughly 150,000 clones, 88% of them detected once, and 3% to 4% sits in the top ten. The sample was peripheral blood, taken on day 0 of MenACWY control vaccination. The receptor set was obtained from an adult in good health.

V and J are TRBV7-2 and TRBJ1-5; 9 bases fit TRBD1. The CDR3 contains 14 residues. Germline CDR1 SGHTA, CDR2 FQGNSA. V shed 4 bases, J shed 7 bases, and the junction held 5 bases outside the gene matches. CDR3 DNA sequence: TGTGCCAGCAGCTCTATGACAGGGGGGCAGCCCCAGCATTTT. This sequence encodes CASSSMTGGQPQHF.

This clone is a singleton in its sample. The chain combines TRBV11-3 with TRBJ1-1; tentatively, D is TRBD1 (6 bases). Trimming pared 1 base from V and 6 bases from J, leaving 12 bases between. The CDR3 length is 14 residues. Germline values: CDR1 SGHNT, CDR2 YENEEA. The DNA of the CDR3 is TGTGCCAGCAGCTTAGTAAAGGACAGCTCTGAAGCTTTCTTT. It specifies CASSLVKDSSEAFF.

The chain is built from TRBV5-4 and TRBJ2-7; 9 bases map to TRBD2. Germline V gene lookup returns CDR1 SGHNT and CDR2 YYREEE (reference sequence). V gave up 0 bases and J gave up 3 bases; unmatched junction bases: 4. This CDR3 is built from 15 residues. Here the CDR3 reads CASSLALAGNYEQYF. The CDR3, as DNA: TGTGCCAGCAGCTTGGCTCTAGCGGGGAACTACGAGCAGTACTTC.

For the CDR3, the DNA is TGTGCCAGCAGTTTATTCACAGGGTTGGGCTACACCTTC. Its translation is CASSLFTGLGYTF. The chain joins TRBV28 to TRBJ1-2, with D tentatively TRBD1 (6 bases). Looked up from germline, CDR1 is MDHEN and CDR2 is SYDVKM. This CDR3 has 13 amino acids. The V and J ends lost 1 base and 8 bases respectively, with 11 bases between them.

The chain is built from TRBV6-5 and TRBJ1-1, with 11 bases matching TRBD1. V shed 6 bases and J 7 bases; nucleotides not matched to a gene: 10. This CDR3 region has 15 residues. Germline lookup yields CDR1 MNHEY and CDR2 SVGAGI. CDR3 residues: CASSPPGDRGFEAFF. CDR3 DNA: TGTGCCAGCAGCCCCCCAGGGGACAGGGGGTTTGAAGCTTTCTTT.

The chain has TRBV5-8 and TRBJ1-2; D gene ambiguous. Trimming left V 4 bases short and J 0 bases short, with 13 bases between. This CDR3 is 15 amino acids long. The germline V gene encodes CDR1 SGHTS and CDR2 YDEGEE. CDR3 sequence: CASSPLRTANYGYTF. CDR3 nucleotide sequence: TGTGCCAGCAGCCCTTTGCGGACTGCTAACTATGGCTACACCTTC.

The chain couples TRBV2 to TRBJ2-7, with D possibly called TRBD1 or TRBD2 (5 bases each). From germline, CDR1 is SNHLY and CDR2 FYNNEI. The CDR3 spans 12 residues. Trimming took off 7 bases at V and 3 bases at J, with 10 bases between the two ends. The CDR3 DNA is TGTGCCAGCACCGGGGACCGCTACGAGCAGTACTTC. Its protein product is CASTGDRYEQYF.

The chain employs TRBV4-1 and TRBJ2-7; the match to TRBD2 covers 7 bases. Germline CDR1 reads MGHRA; CDR2 reads YSYEKL. The CDR3 runs to 15 residues. Unmatched junction bases numbered 10, after V lost 3 bases and J lost 5 bases. The CDR3 nucleotides read TGCGCCAGCAGCCAGTCCGTACGCGGGGGTGACGAGCAGTACTTC. This encodes CASSQSVRGGDEQYF.

This chain connects TRBV19 to TRBJ1-1; D call uncertain. Germline assignment: CDR1 LNHDA and CDR2 SQIVND (reference sequence). The CDR3 extends over 13 amino acids. V lost 6 bases and J 1 base, leaving 9 bases between the germline ends. The CDR3 sequence is CASSLEANTEAFF. In DNA, the CDR3 is TGTGCCAGTAGCCTGGAGGCGAACACTGAAGCTTTCTTT.

The V call is TRBV24-1, the J call TRBJ2-2; D not certain. The CDR3 sequence is 13 residues long. The germline gives CDR1 KGHDR, CDR2 SFDVKD. Trimming removed 9 bases from V and 1 base from J, with 8 bases in between. CDR3 sequence reads: CATALRNTGELFF. The CDR3 nucleotides are TGTGCCACCGCCCTGAGGAACACCGGGGAGCTGTTTTTT.

The chain uses TRBV9 and TRBJ2-2, with TRBD1 as a possible D gene (5 bases). Between the trimmed V and J ends, which lost 3 bases and 1 base, there was a span of 7 bases. This CDR3 is 14 amino acids long. Germline-derived CDR1 and CDR2 are SGDLS and YYNGEE. CDR3 protein: CASSGTWNTGELFF. DNA of the CDR3: TGTGCCAGCAGCGGGACATGGAACACCGGGGAGCTGTTTTTT. The whole variable domain, filled in from reference TRBV9 and TRBJ2-2, reads DSGVTQTPKHLITATGQRVTLRCSPRSGDLSVYWYQQSLDQGLQFLIQYYNGEERAKGNILERFSAQQFPDLHSELNLSSLELGDSALYFCASSGTWNTGELFFGEGSRLTVL.

V and J are TRBV6-4 and TRBJ2-1, with 8 bases that match TRBD1. V lost 4 bases, J lost 9 bases, and 8 bases stayed unmatched. Germline V gives CDR1 MRHNA, CDR2 SNTAGT. The CDR3 is 14 amino acids. The DNA for the CDR3 is TGTGCCAGCAGTGCGATCCAGGGGGCTGGTGAGCAGTTCTTC. Its protein is CASSAIQGAGEQFF.

The J gene is TRBJ2-1, the V gene TRBV9; TRBD2 is a possible D gene (6 bases). V lost 0 bases and J lost 1, with 8 bases in between. The CDR3 covers 15 residues. Germline CDR1 SGDLS, CDR2 YYNGEE. CDR3 protein: CASSVAGVSYNEQFF. The CDR3 DNA sequence: TGTGCCAGCAGCGTAGCGGGAGTATCCTACAATGAGCAGTTCTTC.

This clone was observed once. The chain is built from TRBV15 and TRBJ1-2, with D hard to call. CDR1 and CDR2 (germline): LNHNV, YYDKDF (reference sequence). The CDR3 spans 12 residues. Trimming cost V 5 bases and J 1 base, with 5 bases left between them. CDR3 DNA: TGTGCCACCAGCGCGGGTAACTATGGCTACACCTTC. Encoded protein: CATSAGNYGYTF. The full variable domain, completed using reference TRBV15 and TRBJ1-2, is DAMVIQNPRYQVTQFGKPVTLSCSQTLNHNVMYWYQQKSSQAPKLLFHYYDKDFNNEADTPDNFQSRRPNTSFCFLDIRSPGLGDTAMYLCATSAGNYGYTFGSGTRLTVV.